Below are 7 T cell receptor beta chains sequenced from a single sample in a study of CXCR3-negative and CXCR3-positive naive CD8 T cells. The TRB cDNA libraries were prepared by 5' RACE with UMI labels. From the 5' RACE reads, TCRdb lists one entry per CDR3 protein and no DNA. The repertoire table contains roughly 59,000 distinct CDR3 sequences. These TCRs' antigens remain unknown. Findings of the study overall: Higher TRB CDR3 hydrophobicity marked CXCR3-positive naive cells relative to CXCR3-negative naive cells.

The source material was naive CXCR3+ CD8+ T cells from blood. The sample's subset: CD45RO-CCR7+CD27+CD95- naive CD8+ T cells expressing CXCR3 (TNR3+). The receptors shown here come from a human donor in good health. Some clones in this sample may be carry-over from other donors' samples.

The rearrangement joins TRBV29-1 to TRBJ2-6; checking the TCRdb D call of TRBD2 is not possible without DNA. CDR1 is SQVTM, CDR2 ANQGSEA, per germline. The CDR3 totals 18 residues. The CDR3 sequence: CSVEARGPQASGANVLTF.

The V and J genes are TRBV3-1 and TRBJ1-1; the TRBD1 assignment by TCRdb is unverifiable without DNA. Germline CDR1 is LGHDT and CDR2 is YNNKEL (reference sequence). The CDR3 spans 15 residues. This CDR3 reads CASSQVTGGFTEAFF.

The chain joins TRBV7-3 to TRBJ2-2; the TCRdb call, TRBD1, lacks DNA for checking. CDR1 and CDR2 (germline): SGHTA, FQGTGA. The CDR3 runs to 14 residues. CDR3: CASSPQGAGGELFF.

The chain couples TRBV15 to TRBJ2-1; with no DNA, the TCRdb D assignment of TRBD1 cannot be verified. This CDR3 spans 13 amino acids. Germline V gives CDR1 LNHNV, CDR2 YYDKDF (reference sequence). CDR3 region: CATTGTGVNEQFF. Variable domain in full (rest from reference TRBV15 and TRBJ2-1): DAMVIQNPRYQVTQFGKPVTLSCSQTLNHNVMYWYQQKSSQAPKLLFHYYDKDFNNEADTPDNFQSRRPNTSFCFLDIRSPGLGDTAMYLCATTGTGVNEQFFGPGTRLTVL.

V usage is TRBV6-4 and J usage is TRBJ2-5; TCRdb's D call of TRBD1 is untestable without DNA. Per germline, CDR1 MRHNA and CDR2 SNTAGT. The CDR3 has 14 residues. The CDR3 loop reads CASSDSAGSETQYF.

The chain joins TRBV2 to TRBJ1-6; there is no DNA to check the TCRdb D call of TRBD1. There are 14 residues in the CDR3. Germline V gene data show CDR1 as SNHLY and CDR2 as FYNNEI. The CDR3 protein is CASSDAGGTSPLHF.

The rearrangement joins TRBV23-1 to TRBJ2-1; TCRdb names TRBD1, which stays unverified in the absence of DNA. TRBV23-1 is assigned to the ORF class and has an uncertain function. CDR3 length equals 14 residues. CDR3 in amino acids: CASSKTGSDNEQFF.